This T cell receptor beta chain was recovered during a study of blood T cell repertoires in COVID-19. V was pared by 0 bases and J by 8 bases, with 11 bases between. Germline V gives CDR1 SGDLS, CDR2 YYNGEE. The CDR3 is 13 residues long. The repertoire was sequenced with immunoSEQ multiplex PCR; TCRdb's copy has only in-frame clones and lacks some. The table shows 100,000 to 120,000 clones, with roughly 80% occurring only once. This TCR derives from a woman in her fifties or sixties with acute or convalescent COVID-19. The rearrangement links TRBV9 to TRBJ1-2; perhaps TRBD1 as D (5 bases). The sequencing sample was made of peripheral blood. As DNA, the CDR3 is TGTGCCAGCAGCGTAGGCGGGGGAGTCGGCTACACCTTC. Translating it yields CASSVGGGVGYTF.